This TCR beta chain is from a study of blood T cell repertoires in COVID-19. Using immunoSEQ multiplex PCR, the repertoire was profiled, and TCRdb retains in-frame clones only, with some absent. The data contain around 300,000 clones, roughly nine tenths of them seen just once; the ten biggest clones take up approximately 3%. The sequenced sample consisted of PBMCs or T cells enriched from blood (not recorded which). The TCR sequence derives from a woman aged 45-60 years who had recovered from COVID-19.

CDR3 DNA: TGCAGCGTCGGACTTGTAACCGGCGGCTACACCTTC. This translates into CSVGLVTGGYTF. The chain joins TRBV29-1 to TRBJ1-2; no clear D. Trimming cost V 6 bases and J 8 bases, with 16 bases left between them. CDR1 SQVTM and CDR2 ANQGSEA come from the germline V gene. This CDR3 is 12 amino acids long.